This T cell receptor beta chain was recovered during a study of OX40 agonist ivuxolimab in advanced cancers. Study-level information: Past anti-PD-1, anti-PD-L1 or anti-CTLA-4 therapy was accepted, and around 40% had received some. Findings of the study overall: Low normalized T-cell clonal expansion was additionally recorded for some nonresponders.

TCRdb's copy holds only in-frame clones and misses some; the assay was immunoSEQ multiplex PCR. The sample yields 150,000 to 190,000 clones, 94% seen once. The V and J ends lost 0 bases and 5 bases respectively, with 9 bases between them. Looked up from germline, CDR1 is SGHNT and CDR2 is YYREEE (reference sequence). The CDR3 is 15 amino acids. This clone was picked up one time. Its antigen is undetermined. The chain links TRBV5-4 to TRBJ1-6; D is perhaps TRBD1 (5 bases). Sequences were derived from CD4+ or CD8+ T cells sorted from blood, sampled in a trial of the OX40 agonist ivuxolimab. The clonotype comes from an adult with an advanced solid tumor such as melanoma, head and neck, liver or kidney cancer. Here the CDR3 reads CASSLVGAHNSPLHF. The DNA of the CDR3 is TGTGCCAGCAGCTTGGTAGGGGCGCATAATTCACCCCTCCACTTT.